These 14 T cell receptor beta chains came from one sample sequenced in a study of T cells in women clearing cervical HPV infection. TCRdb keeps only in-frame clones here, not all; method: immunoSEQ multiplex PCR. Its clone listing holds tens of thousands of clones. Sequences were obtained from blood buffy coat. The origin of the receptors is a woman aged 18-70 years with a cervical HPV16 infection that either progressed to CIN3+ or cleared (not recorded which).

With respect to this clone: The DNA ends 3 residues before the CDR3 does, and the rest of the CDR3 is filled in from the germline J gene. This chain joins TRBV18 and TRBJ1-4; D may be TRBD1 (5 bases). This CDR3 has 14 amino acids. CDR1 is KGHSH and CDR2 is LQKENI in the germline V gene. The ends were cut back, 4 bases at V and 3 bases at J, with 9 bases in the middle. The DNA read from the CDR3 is TGTGCCAGCTCACGCGGGGCGGCTAATGAAAAA. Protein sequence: CASSRGAANEK. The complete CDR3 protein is CASSRGAANEKLFF.

CDR3: CASSLETSGSSYNEQFF. The part of the CDR3 DNA that was read is TGCGCCAGCAGCTTGGAGACTAGCGGTAGCTCCTACAATGAG. The chain carries TRBV5-1 and TRBJ2-1; the match to TRBD2 covers 9 bases. The read is 3 residues too short to cover the CDR3 end, so that end is filled in from the germline J gene. The germline gives CDR1 SGHRS, CDR2 YFSETQ. V gave up 0 bases and J gave up 0 bases; unmatched junction bases: 4. The CDR3 is 17 amino acids.

CDR3 region: CASSLYPRLDQGYTF. The CDR3 DNA, read in part, is TGTGCCAGCAGTTTATATCCCAGACTCGACCAAGGC. The rearrangement joins TRBV12-3 or TRBV12-4 to TRBJ1-2; D gene ambiguous. The sequence runs out 3 residues before the end of the CDR3; the remainder is reconstructed from the germline J gene. The CDR3 length is 15 residues.

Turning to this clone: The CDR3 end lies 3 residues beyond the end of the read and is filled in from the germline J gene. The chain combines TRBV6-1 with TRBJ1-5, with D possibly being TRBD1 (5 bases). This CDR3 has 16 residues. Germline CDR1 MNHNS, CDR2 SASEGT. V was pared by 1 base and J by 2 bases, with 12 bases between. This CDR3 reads CASSEDQGWGNQPQHF. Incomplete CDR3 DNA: TGTGCCAGCAGTGAAGATCAGGGATGGGGCAATCAGCCC.

This chain's CDR3 is CASRLPEPGSPLHF. The sequenced part of the CDR3 DNA is TGCGCCAGCAGACTTCCCGAACCCGGTTCACCC. This chain links TRBV5-1 with TRBJ1-6; no clear D. The CDR3 end lies 3 residues beyond the end of the read and is filled in from the germline J gene. In germline, CDR1 is SGHRS, CDR2 YFSETQ. Trimming stripped 5 bases from V and 9 bases from J, with 15 bases between. The CDR3 is made up of 14 amino acids.

The CDR3: CASSYRDRDQYF. CDR3 DNA (partial): TGTGCCAGCAGTTATCGGGACAGGGAT. This chain uses TRBV6-2 or TRBV6-3 with TRBJ2-4; 9 bases agree with TRBD1. The read halts 3 residues ahead of the CDR3 end, with the missing end drawn from the germline J gene. There are 12 residues in the CDR3. Germline assignment: CDR1 MNHEY and CDR2 SVGEGT.

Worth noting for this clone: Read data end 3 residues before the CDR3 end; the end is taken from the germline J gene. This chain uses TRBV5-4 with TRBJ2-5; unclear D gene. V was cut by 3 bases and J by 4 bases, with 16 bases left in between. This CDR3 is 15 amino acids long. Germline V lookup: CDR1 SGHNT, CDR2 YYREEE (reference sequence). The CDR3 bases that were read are TGTGCCAGCAGCTCCCGACGGCTAGGTAGAGAGACC. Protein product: CASSSRRLGRET. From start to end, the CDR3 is CASSSRRLGRETQYF.

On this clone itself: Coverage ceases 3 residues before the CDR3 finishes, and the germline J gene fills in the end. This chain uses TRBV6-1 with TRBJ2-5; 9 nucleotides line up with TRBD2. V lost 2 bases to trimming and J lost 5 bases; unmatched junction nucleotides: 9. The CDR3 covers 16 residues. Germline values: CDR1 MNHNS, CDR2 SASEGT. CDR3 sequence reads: CASSEIASGVGETQYF. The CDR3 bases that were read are TGTGCCAGCAGTGAAATCGCTAGCGGGGTAGGGGAGACC.

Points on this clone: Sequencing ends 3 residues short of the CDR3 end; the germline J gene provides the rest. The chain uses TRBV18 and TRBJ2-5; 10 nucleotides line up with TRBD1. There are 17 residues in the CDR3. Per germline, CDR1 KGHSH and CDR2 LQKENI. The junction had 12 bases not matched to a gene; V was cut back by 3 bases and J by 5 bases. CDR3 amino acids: CASSPSTRDRGRETQYF. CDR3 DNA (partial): TGTGCCAGCTCACCCTCTACTCGGGACAGGGGTAGGGAGACC.

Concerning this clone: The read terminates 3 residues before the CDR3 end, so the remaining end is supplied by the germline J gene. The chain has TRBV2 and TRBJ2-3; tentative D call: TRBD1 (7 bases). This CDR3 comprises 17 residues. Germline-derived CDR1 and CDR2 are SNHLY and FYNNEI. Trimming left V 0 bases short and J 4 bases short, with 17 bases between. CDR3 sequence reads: CASSEALQGGVADTQYF. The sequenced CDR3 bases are TGTGCCAGCAGTGAAGCGCTTCAGGGGGGAGTGGCAGATACG.

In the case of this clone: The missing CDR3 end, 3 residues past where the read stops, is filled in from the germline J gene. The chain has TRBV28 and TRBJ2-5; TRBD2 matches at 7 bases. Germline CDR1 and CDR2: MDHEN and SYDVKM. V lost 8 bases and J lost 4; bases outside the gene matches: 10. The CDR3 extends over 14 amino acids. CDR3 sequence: CASDDAAGVETQYF. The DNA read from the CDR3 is TGTGCCAGCGACGACGCGGCGGGAGTAGAGACC. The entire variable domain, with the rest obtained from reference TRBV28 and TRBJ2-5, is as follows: DVKVTQSSRYLVKRTGEKVFLECVQDMDHENMFWYRQDPGLGLRLIYFSYDVKMKEKGDIPEGYSVSREKKERFSLILESASTNQTSMYLCASDDAAGVETQYFGPGTRLLVL.

The CDR3 DNA, read in part, is TGTGCCAGCAGTTTGGGGGCCGGGGATGAG. Its protein product is CASSLGAGDE. The whole CDR3 sequence is CASSLGAGDEQFF. The chain carries TRBV27 and TRBJ2-1; weak D call: TRBD1 (6 bases). The CDR3 extends 3 residues past the end of the read, so its final part is completed from the germline J gene. From germline, CDR1 is MNHEY and CDR2 SMNVEV (reference sequence). CDR3 length: 13 amino acids. Trimming removed 3 bases at V and 8 bases at J, with 11 bases between.

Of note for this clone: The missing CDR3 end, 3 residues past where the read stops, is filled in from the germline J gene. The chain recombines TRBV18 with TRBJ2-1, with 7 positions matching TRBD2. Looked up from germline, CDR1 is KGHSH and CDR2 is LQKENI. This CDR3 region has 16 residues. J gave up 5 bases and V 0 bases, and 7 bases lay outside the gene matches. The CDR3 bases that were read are TGTGCCAGCTCACCACCCCCAGGGACTACACACAATGAG. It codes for CASSPPPGTTHNE. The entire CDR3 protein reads CASSPPPGTTHNEQFF.

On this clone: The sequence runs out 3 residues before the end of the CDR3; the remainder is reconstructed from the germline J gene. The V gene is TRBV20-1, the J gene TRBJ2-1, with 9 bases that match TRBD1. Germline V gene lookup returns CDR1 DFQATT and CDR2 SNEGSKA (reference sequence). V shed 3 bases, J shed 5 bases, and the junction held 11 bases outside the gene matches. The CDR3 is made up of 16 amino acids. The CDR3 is CSASPPGTGTNNEQFF. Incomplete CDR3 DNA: TGCAGTGCTAGTCCCCCGGGGACAGGGACAAACAATGAG.